Detailed here is one T cell receptor (beta chain). What it binds is not known. Arm-PCR of CDR3 regions and iRepertoire HTBI primers were the basis on which TCR beta libraries were built. MiXCR, applied by TCRdb to the multiplex PCR reads, yields one record per CDR3 protein. In the table there are roughly 450,000 distinct CDR3 sequences, roughly 23% of which are singletons. Time point in this sample: persistent/refractory GD, antithyroid drugs over 5 years with positive TRAb. Extracted RNA from PBMCs served as the source of the TCR library. Enrollment of patients was through an endocrinology department in Xi'an, China. This CDR3 has 12 amino acids. Unmatched junction bases numbered 3, after V lost 8 bases and J lost 3 bases. Germline values: CDR1 MNHNS, CDR2 SASEGT. These data are taken from a study of regulatory T cells in long-lasting Graves disease. Study-wide points: TRBV28 was favored in persistent disease, as were TRBJ1-2 and TRBJ2-5. Reduced TCR diversity was observed in persistent Graves' patients versus newly diagnosed patients.

This receptor was obtained from a female donor with Graves disease. This chain connects TRBV6-1 to TRBJ1-2, with 7 bases identical to TRBD1. The material was peripheral blood mononuclear cells (PBMCs), obtained when the disease was refractory, from a patient treated with antithyroid drugs. The DNA for the CDR3 is TGTGCCAGCGCAGGGGGTTACTATGGCTACACCTTC. Translating gives CASAGGYYGYTF.